The present T cell receptor beta chain was sequenced within a study of blood T cell repertoires in COVID-19. About the research overall: Collection of acute and convalescent COVID-19 samples took place in the United States, Italy and Spain.

Germline V gene data show CDR1 as MGHRA and CDR2 as YSYEKL. The CDR3 sequence is 16 residues long. V was clipped by 2 bases and J by 0 bases, with 11 bases between them. Here immunoSEQ multiplex PCR was the method, and the copy in TCRdb shows in-frame clones only, minus some. The sample yields more than 95,000 clones, 60% to 85% seen once. This clonotype was obtained from a man between 65 and 85 years old with acute or convalescent COVID-19. The sample was peripheral blood. This rearrangement joins TRBV4-1 to TRBJ1-3; maybe TRBD1 (5 bases). The DNA of the CDR3 is TGCGCCAGCAGCCAACAAACAGGTAGCTCTGGAAACACCATATATTTT. As protein: CASSQQTGSSGNTIYF.